This T cell receptor (beta chain) appears in the sequencing data of a study of shared clonotypes between healthy human individuals. Study results and limitations: Relative to clonotypes present in all four donors, those not shared had lower generation probabilities.

The assay was immunoSEQ multiplex PCR, and TCRdb's table has in-frame clones only and misses some. The table includes roughly 660,000 clones, roughly 91% detected once. As to this clone: The antigen is undetermined.

V lost 6 bases and J lost 6; bases outside the gene matches: 8. The CDR3 is 15 residues long. CDR1 is SEHNR and CDR2 is FQNEAQ in the germline V gene (reference sequence). Sequences were obtained from memory CD8+ T cells from PBMCs. Subset in this sample: CD45RO+ cells pooled with CCR7-negative TemRA cells. The chain combines TRBV7-9 with TRBJ2-1; 10 bases line up with TRBD1. This clonotype originated in a man younger than 35 in good health. Some clones in this sample may be carry-over from other donors' samples. CDR3 in amino acids: CASSSRDRGANEQFF. The DNA for the CDR3 is TGTGCCAGCAGTTCCCGGGACAGGGGTGCCAATGAGCAGTTCTTC.